This T cell receptor beta chain was sequenced in a study of regulatory T cells in long-lasting Graves disease. Findings and limits, study-wide: In persistent patients, shared public clonotypes (under 3,000) outnumbered those in new patients (about 1,000).

The CDR3 consists of 15 residues. Germline V gene lookup returns CDR1 MDHEN and CDR2 SYDVKM. Building the TCR beta libraries relied on iRepertoire HTBI primers, and CDR3 regions underwent Arm-PCR. Authors' data handling: Across samples, 62 TRBV and about 15 TRBJ segments were found. From the multiplex PCR reads, TCRdb called clonotypes with MiXCR, one entry per CDR3 protein. TCRdb's processing, not the authors' own work, is the source of the V and J calls. The sample records hundreds of thousands of distinct CDR3 sequences, 15% to 20% being singletons. Time point reported: newly diagnosed GD, antithyroid drugs for less than 3 months. There was RNA extracted from PBMCs, and the TCR library was made from it. The diagnosis of Graves' disease used American Thyroid Association guidelines. On this clonotype: Its target is not known. The junction shows a germline mismatch at one end, possibly a read error.

This chain connects TRBV28 to TRBJ2-5; D unclear. The sequence was obtained from a female donor with Graves disease. This specimen was peripheral blood mononuclear cells (PBMCs), taken at new diagnosis, from a patient treated with antithyroid drugs. The CDR3 sequence: CASTIPGELQGTQYF. In nucleotides, the CDR3 is TGTGCCAGCACTATACCAGGAGAACTCCAAGGGACCCAGTACTTC.